Listed here are 7 T cell receptor beta chains from one sample, sequenced in a study of blood T cells in healthy people across ages. Then a second PCR, running roughly 7 to 11 cycles, was carried out with a sample-barcoded 5' primer and a J-beta primer mix. TCRdb re-called the 5' RACE reads through MiXCR, storing one row per CDR3 protein. The table records 760,000 or so distinct CDR3 sequences, 20% to 25% of them present only once. This same sample was also taken into another study, of T cells of mothers and their children.

Sequenced: blood. The receptors originated from a boy aged 5 to 17 in good health.

The chain links TRBV6-2 or TRBV6-3 to TRBJ2-7; 9 bases agree with TRBD1. The CDR3 consists of 14 residues. The germline CDR1 and CDR2 sequences are MNHEY and SVGEGT. Germline trimming cut 2 bases from V and 3 bases from J; bases unmatched to any gene: 2. In nucleotides, the CDR3 is TGTGCCAGCAGTTACCAGGACAGGGGCTACGAGCAGTACTTC. This encodes CASSYQDRGYEQYF.

This clonotype turned up a few times. The J gene is TRBJ2-7, the V gene TRBV12-3 or TRBV12-4; no clear D. CDR3 length equals 15 residues. The V end was cut by 2 bases, the J end by 2 bases, with 13 bases between. This CDR3 is CASSLSRTAAYEQYF. For the CDR3, the DNA is TGTGCCAGCAGTTTATCCCGGACGGCAGCCTACGAGCAGTACTTC.

The chain is built from TRBV20-1 and TRBJ2-3; D remains ambiguous. The V and J ends lost 2 bases and 5 bases respectively, with 5 bases between them. This CDR3 has 11 amino acids. Germline V CDR1 and CDR2: DFQATT, SNEGSKA (reference sequence). The DNA for the CDR3 is TGCAGTGCTAGAAGAGTAGATACGCAGTATTTT. Protein: CSARRVDTQYF.

This clonotype showed up just a few times. The genes are TRBV6-6 and TRBJ2-5, with TRBD1 matching 10 bases. Germline CDR1 MNHNY, CDR2 SVGAGI (reference sequence). The V gene end was trimmed by 6 bases and the J gene end by 0 bases; junction bases not matched to a gene: 7. The CDR3 runs to 16 residues. CDR3 in amino acids: CASSHPGTGDQETQYF. The CDR3 coding sequence is TGTGCCAGCAGCCATCCCGGGACAGGGGACCAAGAGACCCAGTACTTC.

The genes are TRBV20-1 and TRBJ2-5, with 8 bases that match TRBD2. The CDR3 has 16 residues. The germline gives CDR1 DFQATT, CDR2 SNEGSKA (reference sequence). V lost 3 bases and J lost 5; bases outside the gene matches: 14. The chain's CDR3 is CSASYGSGATRETQYF. In DNA, the CDR3 is TGCAGTGCTAGTTATGGTAGCGGGGCCACGAGGGAGACCCAGTACTTC.

The chain couples TRBV9 to TRBJ2-7; 8 positions match TRBD1. Looked up from germline, CDR1 is SGDLS and CDR2 is YYNGEE. The V and J ends lost 3 bases and 5 bases, in that order; junction bases with no gene match: 1. The CDR3 is 12 residues long. The CDR3 coding sequence is TGTGCCAGCAGCGCAGGGGGCAACGAGCAGTACTTC. Translated: CASSAGGNEQYF. Complete variable domain (other parts from reference TRBV9 and TRBJ2-7): DSGVTQTPKHLITATGQRVTLRCSPRSGDLSVYWYQQSLDQGLQFLIQYYNGEERAKGNILERFSAQQFPDLHSELNLSSLELGDSALYFCASSAGGNEQYFGPGTRLTVT.

This chain joins TRBV19 and TRBJ2-2; 9 bases fit TRBD1. The V and J ends lost 6 bases and 6 bases, in that order; junction bases with no gene match: 8. This CDR3 is 15 amino acids long. CDR1 is LNHDA and CDR2 is SQIVND in the germline V gene (reference sequence). This CDR3 is CASSPAGTGPGELFF. CDR3 nucleotides: TGTGCCAGTAGCCCAGCGGGGACAGGGCCCGGGGAGCTGTTTTTT. Full variable domain (outside the CDR3, taken from reference TRBV19 and TRBJ2-2): DGGITQSPKYLFRKEGQNVTLSCEQNLNHDAMYWYRQDPGQGLRLIYYSQIVNDFQKGDIAEGYSVSREKKESFPLTVTSAQKNPTAFYLCASSPAGTGPGELFFGEGSRLTVL.